Detailed here is one T cell receptor (beta chain). The antigen is not known. This specimen comes from a study of CXCR3-negative and CXCR3-positive naive CD8 T cells. TRB cDNA libraries were made by UMI-labeled 5' RACE. TCRdb re-analyzed the 5' RACE reads; it lists each CDR3 protein once, without DNA. The data show over 70,000 distinct CDR3 sequences, and the top ten clones hold about 1.5%. Findings and limits, study-wide: Naive subsets were similarly diverse, while memory CD8+ repertoires were much less diverse. TRBV-TRBJ usage matched between naive CXCR3-negative and CXCR3-positive cells but not between memory cells.

CDR1 and CDR2 from the germline V gene are MNHEY and SMNVEV (reference sequence). The length of the CDR3 is 12 residues. The receptor was derived from a human donor in good health. Some clones in this sample may be carry-over from other donors' samples. The sequencing input was naive CXCR3- CD8+ T cells from blood. Subset here: CD45RO-CCR7+CD27+CD95- naive CD8+ T cells lacking CXCR3 (TNR3-). This sequence joins TRBV27 and TRBJ1-1; TCRdb selects TRBD1, and the lack of DNA leaves this call unchecked. CDR3 sequence: CASRQGGTEAFF.